Below are 20 T cell receptor beta chains sequenced from a single sample in a study of T cells expressing NK-cell markers. Reanalyzing the 5' RACE reads, TCRdb keeps one entry per CDR3 protein, without DNA. Its table lists 150,000 or so distinct CDR3 sequences. Sequencing was performed on blood T cells: a sorted CD56 or NKG2C T cell subset, CD4+ or CD8+ T cells, or bulk PBMC T cells (not recorded which). The receptor set was obtained from a woman aged 50 to 65 in good health.

The chain recombines TRBV24-1 with TRBJ2-1; TCRdb's D gene call, TRBD2, goes unchecked for lack of DNA. Germline lookup yields CDR1 KGHDR and CDR2 SFDVKD. The CDR3 length is 16 residues. This chain's CDR3 is CATMGAGKISYNEQFF.

The V call is TRBV5-1, the J call TRBJ2-7; TCRdb's D call, TRBD1, is unchecked because there is no DNA. Germline CDR1 and CDR2: SGHRS and YFSETQ. CDR3 size: 15 residues. This CDR3 is CASSASSTPSYEQYF.

CDR3 sequence: CASSYPVAGRERETQYF. The chain has TRBV6-5 and TRBJ2-5; the TCRdb call, TRBD1, lacks DNA for checking. This CDR3 has 17 amino acids. Germline CDR1 and CDR2: MNHEY and SVGAGI.

The genes are TRBV20-1 and TRBJ2-1; no DNA is available, so the TRBD2 call from TCRdb remains unchecked. The CDR3 consists of 16 residues. CDR1 and CDR2 (germline): DFQATT, SNEGSKA (reference sequence). CDR3 in amino acids: CSARDITSGVLEEQFF.

V is TRBV7-9 and J is TRBJ2-3; TCRdb indicates TRBD2, and absent DNA this call remains unverified. This CDR3 has 14 amino acids. In germline, CDR1 is SEHNR, CDR2 FQNEAQ (reference sequence). The CDR3 spells CASSVPGVGDTQYF.

The V call is TRBV15, the J call TRBJ1-3. The V gene's germline CDR1 is LNHNV and CDR2 YYDKDF (reference sequence). The CDR3 sequence is 15 residues long. The CDR3 loop is CATFTGQNSGNTIYF.

The J gene is TRBJ2-1, the V gene TRBV7-9. CDR1 SEHNR and CDR2 FQNEAQ come from the germline V gene (reference sequence). The length of the CDR3 is 17 residues. The CDR3 spells CATYEADGGRSYNEQFF.

The gene calls are TRBV12-3 or TRBV12-4 and TRBJ2-2. The CDR3 is made up of 13 amino acids. CDR3 loop: CASSFSPTGELFF.

The V call is TRBV6-4, the J call TRBJ2-1; with no DNA, the TCRdb D assignment of TRBD2 cannot be verified. This CDR3 spans 15 amino acids. Germline CDR1 is MRHNA and CDR2 is SNTAGT. CDR3 residues: CASSEGTSGDNEQFF.

The chain carries TRBV27 and TRBJ1-1. Germline loops: CDR1 MNHEY, CDR2 SMNVEV (reference sequence). The CDR3 length is 14 residues. CDR3 residues: CASSLGIRNTEAFF.

The chain employs TRBV6-4 and TRBJ2-1; TCRdb selects TRBD2, and the lack of DNA leaves this call unchecked. The CDR3 is 15 amino acids. Germline CDR1 reads MRHNA; CDR2 reads SNTAGT. The CDR3 here is CASSDSYQAGDEQFF.

The rearrangement links TRBV5-1 to TRBJ2-2; TCRdb calls TRBD2, which cannot be checked without DNA. CDR1 is SGHRS, CDR2 YFSETQ, per germline. This CDR3 contains 15 residues. Here the CDR3 reads CASSPGLESFGELFF.

The chain couples TRBV29-1 to TRBJ2-3; TCRdb lists TRBD2, though no DNA is available to test this call. Germline lookup yields CDR1 SQVTM and CDR2 ANQGSEA. This CDR3 is built from 14 residues. The CDR3 sequence: CSLWGLASTDTQYF.

The chain couples TRBV27 to TRBJ2-1; TCRdb's D call, TRBD2, is unchecked because there is no DNA. The CDR3 contains 13 residues. The germline V gene has CDR1 MNHEY and CDR2 SMNVEV (reference sequence). CDR3 in amino acids: CASSLGLGPEQFF.

This chain joins TRBV5-1 and TRBJ2-2; the TRBD2 assignment by TCRdb is unverifiable without DNA. CDR3 length: 18 amino acids. The germline CDR1 and CDR2 sequences are SGHRS and YFSETQ. The CDR3 loop reads CASSRGWREAPNTGELFF.

The rearrangement links TRBV25-1 to TRBJ2-7; TCRdb gives TRBD1 as the D gene, but with no DNA this cannot be confirmed. The V gene's germline CDR1 is MGHDK and CDR2 SYGVNS. This CDR3 contains 14 residues. The chain's CDR3 is CASRNRDASYEQYF.

The V and J genes are TRBV15 and TRBJ2-5; TCRdb returns TRBD1, unconfirmable since there is no DNA. The CDR3 is made up of 14 amino acids. Germline CDR1 LNHNV, CDR2 YYDKDF (reference sequence). The CDR3 sequence is CATSRSQGQETQYF.

The J gene is TRBJ2-1, the V gene TRBV4-1; TCRdb names TRBD1, which stays unverified in the absence of DNA. This CDR3 is built from 15 residues. CDR1 and CDR2 (germline): MGHRA, YSYEKL. CDR3 region: CASSHRDQSSNEQFF.

V gene TRBV20-1 combines with J gene TRBJ2-7; TCRdb indicates TRBD1, and absent DNA this call remains unverified. Germline values: CDR1 DFQATT, CDR2 SNEGSKA (reference sequence). The CDR3 totals 16 residues. The CDR3 reads CSARDHQRQEPYEQYF.

The chain joins TRBV6-5 to TRBJ1-1. Germline-derived CDR1 and CDR2 are MNHEY and SVGAGI. CDR3 size: 13 residues. The chain's CDR3 is CASTEGRFTEAFF.